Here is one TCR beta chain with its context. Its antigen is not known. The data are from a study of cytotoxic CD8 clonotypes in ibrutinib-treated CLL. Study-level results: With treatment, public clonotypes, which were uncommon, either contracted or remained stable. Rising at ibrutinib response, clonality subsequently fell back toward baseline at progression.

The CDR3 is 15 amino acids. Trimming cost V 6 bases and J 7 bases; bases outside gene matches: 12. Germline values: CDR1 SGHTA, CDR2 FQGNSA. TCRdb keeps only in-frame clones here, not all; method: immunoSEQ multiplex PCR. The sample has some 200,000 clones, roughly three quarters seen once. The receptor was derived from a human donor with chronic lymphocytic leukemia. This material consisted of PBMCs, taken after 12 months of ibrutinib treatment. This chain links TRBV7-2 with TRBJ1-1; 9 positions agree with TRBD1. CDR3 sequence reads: CASRPWTGAAVEAFF. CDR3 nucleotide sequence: TGTGCCAGCAGACCCTGGACAGGGGCGGCCGTTGAAGCTTTCTTT.